The 21 T cell receptor beta chains given below trace back to one sample, sequenced in a study of CD8+ T cells in alopecia areata (dated by TCRdb to 2016 to 2019). The receptor library was made with the immunoSEQ multiplex PCR assay. RNA was extracted from all samples and reverse transcribed into cDNA as template for TCR sequencing. What TCRdb holds here is the immuneACCESS table cut down to in-frame rearrangements. Part of the clones is not present; checked against another copy, under half of the missing clones reflect an unresolved V gene, and the others are unexplained. Counted in this sample were 110,000 to 150,000 clones; roughly half of them appeared once. The ten largest clones add up to less than 1% of the sample. Per the publication, the time point label means: baseline before oral tofacitinib. The starting material was CD4+ T cells sorted from blood, obtained at week 0. These TCRs come from a human donor with alopecia areata.

This clone occurred once. The chain has TRBV7-9 and TRBJ2-1; 8 bases agree with TRBD2. From germline, CDR1 is SEHNR and CDR2 FQNEAQ (reference sequence). Losses at the gene ends were 5 bases for V and 4 bases for J; bases not matched to a gene: 10. The CDR3 is 16 residues long. CDR3 residues: CASSPRSGSLYNEQFF. CDR3 in DNA: TGTGCCAGCAGCCCCCGCAGCGGGAGCCTTTACAATGAGCAGTTCTTC.

The chain recombines TRBV28 with TRBJ1-4; 9 bases line up with TRBD1. Germline V lookup: CDR1 MDHEN, CDR2 SYDVKM. The CDR3 loop spans 15 amino acids. The V and J ends lost 6 bases and 8 bases, in that order; junction bases with no gene match: 10. In DNA form, the CDR3 reads TGTGCCAGCAGATATACAGGGGGCGAGAAGGAAAAACTGTTTTTT. It codes for CASRYTGGEKEKLFF.

This clone was counted between two and nine times. The chain uses TRBV7-2 and TRBJ2-3, with D perhaps matching TRBD1 (6 bases). CDR1 and CDR2 from the germline V gene are SGHTA and FQGNSA. V was shortened by 0 bases and J by 4 bases, with 23 bases between the two germline ends. This CDR3 contains 19 residues. CDR3 coding DNA: TGTGCCAGCAGCTTAGCGGGGGTAGCAGGGGTGGTTCGGCCAGATACGCAGTATTTT. Translation: CASSLAGVAGVVRPDTQYF.

This sequence joins TRBV6-5 and TRBJ1-2; D gene ambiguous. In germline, CDR1 is MNHEY, CDR2 SVGAGI. The V end lost 6 bases, the J end lost 0 bases, and 8 bases lay between the germline ends. This CDR3 spans 13 amino acids. The CDR3, as DNA: TGTGCCAGCAGCCCCCAGACTAACTATGGCTACACCTTC. Amino acid sequence: CASSPQTNYGYTF.

V usage is TRBV5-1 and J usage is TRBJ2-1; 11 positions match TRBD2. V trimming: 3 bases; J trimming: 4 bases; junction bases outside the gene matches: 12. Germline V gene sequence: CDR1 SGHRS, CDR2 YFSETQ. The CDR3 runs to 18 residues. The CDR3 DNA reads TGCGCCAGCAGCTCAATAGGGCTAGCGGGAGGCCAGTACAATGAGCAGTTCTTC. Protein: CASSSIGLAGGQYNEQFF.

J is TRBJ1-1 and V is TRBV30; TRBD1 matches at 10 bases. Germline trimming cut 3 bases from V and 4 bases from J; bases unmatched to any gene: 8. This CDR3 is 15 amino acids long. Germline V gene data show CDR1 as GTSNPN and CDR2 as SVGIG (reference sequence). The CDR3 bases are TGTGCCTGGAGACGACAGGGGGCCGGTGGCACTGAAGCTTTCTTT. It is translated as CAWRRQGAGGTEAFF.

The chain recombines TRBV29-1 with TRBJ2-1, with 8 bases identical to TRBD2. The CDR3 spans 14 residues. Germline CDR1 and CDR2: SQVTM and ANQGSEA. The junction had 9 bases not matched to a gene; V was cut back by 4 bases and J by 7 bases. This chain's CDR3 is CSVGGSGTRNEQFF. CDR3 sequence (DNA): TGCAGCGTTGGCGGTAGCGGGACCAGGAATGAGCAGTTCTTC.

The rearrangement uses TRBV28 and TRBJ1-5; D not resolved. The CDR3 length is 14 residues. Germline V gene data show CDR1 as MDHEN and CDR2 as SYDVKM. Deletions cut 8 bases from V and 3 bases from J, with 14 bases between. For the CDR3, the DNA is TGTGCCAGCGGGAACATAGGGTCCAATCAGCCCCAGCATTTT. Its translation is CASGNIGSNQPQHF.

This clone was found a few times. The CDR3 DNA sequence: TGCAGCGGGAGCCCGACTAGCGGGACCGGGGAGCTGTTTTTT. Translated, it gives CSGSPTSGTGELFF. V is TRBV29-1 and J is TRBJ2-2; TRBD2 matches 10 bases. The V gene end was trimmed by 7 bases and the J gene end by 5 bases; junction bases not matched to a gene: 7. Looked up from germline, CDR1 is SQVTM and CDR2 is ANQGSEA. This CDR3 has 14 residues.

The CDR3 nucleotides are TGTGCCAGCTCACTTTTCAGCGGAGCTAACACCGGGGAGCTGTTTTTT. As protein: CASSLFSGANTGELFF. V is TRBV18 and J is TRBJ2-2; a weak D match, TRBD2 (5 bases). The V gene lost 4 bases and the J gene lost 2 bases, with 14 bases spanning the gap. Germline CDR1 is KGHSH and CDR2 is LQKENI. The CDR3 extends over 16 amino acids.

The V gene is TRBV7-9, the J gene TRBJ1-5, with D perhaps TRBD1 (5 bases). The V gene's germline CDR1 is SEHNR and CDR2 FQNEAQ (reference sequence). The CDR3 consists of 16 residues. The germline V and J ends were trimmed by 1 base and 4 bases, with 14 bases remaining between them. Here the CDR3 reads CASSLDFGWGNQPQHF. CDR3 DNA sequence: TGTGCCAGCAGCTTAGATTTCGGTTGGGGGAATCAGCCCCAGCATTTT. The variable domain in full, with the rest retrieved from reference TRBV7-9 and TRBJ1-5, is DTGVSQNPRHKITKRGQNVTFRCDPISEHNRLYWYRQTLGQGPEFLTYFQNEAQLEKSRLLSDRFSAERPKGSFSTLEIQRTEQGDSAMYLCASSLDFGWGNQPQHFGDGTRLSIL.

This clone was observed a few times. The chain employs TRBV7-2 and TRBJ1-1; no reliable D call. V was trimmed by 2 bases and J by 6 bases, leaving 10 bases between them. The CDR3 sequence is 13 residues long. Germline-derived CDR1 and CDR2 are SGHTA and FQGNSA. The CDR3 sequence is CASSLNYRAEAFF. CDR3 coding DNA: TGTGCCAGCAGCTTAAACTATCGGGCTGAAGCTTTCTTT. The full variable domain, completed using reference TRBV7-2 and TRBJ1-1, is GAGVSQSPSNKVTEKGKDVELRCDPISGHTALYWYRQSLGQGLEFLIYFQGNSAPDKSGLPSDRFSAERTGGSVSTLTIQRTQQEDSAVYLCASSLNYRAEAFFGQGTRLTVV.

In DNA form, the CDR3 reads TGTGCCAGCACGATTGATTGGTATGGCTACACCTTC. Protein sequence: CASTIDWYGYTF. The chain couples TRBV7-9 to TRBJ1-2; D not certain. The CDR3 covers 12 residues. Germline V gene data show CDR1 as SEHNR and CDR2 as FQNEAQ (reference sequence). V was trimmed by 7 bases and J by 5 bases, leaving 11 bases between them.

Comment on this clone: The same CDR3 also results from other DNA sequences found in this sample. This chain uses TRBV30 with TRBJ2-4; D unclear. The CDR3 has 15 amino acids. Germline values: CDR1 GTSNPN, CDR2 SVGIG (reference sequence). The V end lost 0 bases, the J end lost 0 bases, and 9 bases lay between the germline ends. CDR3: CAWSVGQLAKNIQYF. The CDR3 DNA follows: TGTGCCTGGAGTGTGGGCCAACTAGCCAAAAACATTCAGTACTTC.

V and J are TRBV29-1 and TRBJ2-3; D remains unclear. Trimming took 0 bases from V and 2 from J, leaving 6 bases between them. CDR3 length equals 13 residues. Germline assignment: CDR1 SQVTM and CDR2 ANQGSEA. CDR3 region: CSVEDLLTDTQYF. The CDR3 nucleotides are TGCAGCGTTGAAGATCTGCTCACAGATACGCAGTATTTT.

The gene calls are TRBV15 and TRBJ2-7, with 8 positions matching TRBD2. Per the germline V gene, CDR1 is LNHNV and CDR2 is YYDKDF (reference sequence). The CDR3 sequence is 13 residues long. J was trimmed by 5 bases and V by 8 bases; bases with no gene match: 8. The CDR3 DNA is TGTGCCACCGGACAGCGGGAGTCCCACGAGCAGTACTTC. It yields the protein CATGQRESHEQYF.

V is TRBV4-1 and J is TRBJ1-1, with 9 positions matching TRBD1. Germline-derived CDR1 and CDR2 are MGHRA and YSYEKL. The CDR3 totals 18 residues. The ends lost 1 base at V and 4 bases at J; junction bases unmatched: 13. CDR3 nucleotides: TGCGCCAGCAGCCAAGTCTGGGGACAGGGAACTTGGGGCACTGAAGCTTTCTTT. Residues: CASSQVWGQGTWGTEAFF.

The chain links TRBV27 to TRBJ2-2; 8 bases are shared with TRBD2. Germline V gene lookup returns CDR1 MNHEY and CDR2 SMNVEV (reference sequence). This CDR3 has 16 residues. V lost 5 bases and J lost 4; bases outside the gene matches: 9. The CDR3 loop is CASSGGTSRSTGELFF. For the CDR3, the DNA is TGTGCCAGCAGTGGGGGGACTAGTAGAAGCACCGGGGAGCTGTTTTTT.

The chain is built from TRBV7-2 and TRBJ1-2; D uncertain. The CDR3 spans 13 residues. V lost 3 bases, J lost 7 bases, and 12 bases lay in between. Germline CDR1 and CDR2: SGHTA and FQGNSA. The DNA for the CDR3 is TGTGCCAGCAGCTTCGGACTTCGTTCTGGCTACACCTTC. Protein: CASSFGLRSGYTF.

This chain joins TRBV18 and TRBJ1-1; no firm D call. Germline values: CDR1 KGHSH, CDR2 LQKENI. Trimming shortened V by 6 bases and J by 1 base, and 9 bases separated the two germline ends. There are 13 residues in the CDR3. CDR3 nucleotide sequence: TGTGCCAGCTCGTGGGAAAGGAACACTGAAGCTTTCTTT. Amino acid sequence: CASSWERNTEAFF.

This chain uses TRBV29-1 with TRBJ1-1; D gene uncertain. V was clipped by 7 bases and J by 1 base, with 10 bases between them. Germline V gene sequence: CDR1 SQVTM, CDR2 ANQGSEA. The CDR3 extends over 12 amino acids. CDR3 bases: TGCAGCGCCCGGTGGGGGAACACTGAAGCTTTCTTT. Translation gives CSARWGNTEAFF.